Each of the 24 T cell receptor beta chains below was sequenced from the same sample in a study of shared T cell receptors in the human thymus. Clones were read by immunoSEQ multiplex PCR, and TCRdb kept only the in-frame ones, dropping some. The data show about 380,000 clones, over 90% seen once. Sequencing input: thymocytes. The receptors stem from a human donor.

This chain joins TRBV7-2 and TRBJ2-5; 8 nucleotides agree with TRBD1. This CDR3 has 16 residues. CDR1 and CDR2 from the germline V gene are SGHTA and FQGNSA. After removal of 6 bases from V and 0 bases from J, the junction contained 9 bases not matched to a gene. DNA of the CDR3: TGTGCCAGCAGTACAGGGGGAATAAAGTACCAAGAGACCCAGTACTTC. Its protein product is CASSTGGIKYQETQYF.

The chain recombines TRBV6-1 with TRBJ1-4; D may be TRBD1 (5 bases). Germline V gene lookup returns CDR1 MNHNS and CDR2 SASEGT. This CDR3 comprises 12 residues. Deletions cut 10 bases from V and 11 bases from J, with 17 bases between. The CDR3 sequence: CATTPGKGKLFF. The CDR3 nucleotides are TGTGCCACCACCCCGGGAAAGGGGAAACTGTTTTTT.

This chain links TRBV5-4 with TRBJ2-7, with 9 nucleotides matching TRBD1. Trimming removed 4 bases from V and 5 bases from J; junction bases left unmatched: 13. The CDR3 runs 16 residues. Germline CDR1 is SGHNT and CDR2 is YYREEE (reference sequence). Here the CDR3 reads CASSPGPGQGTNEQYF. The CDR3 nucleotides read TGTGCCAGCAGCCCGGGACCGGGACAGGGTACCAACGAGCAGTACTTC.

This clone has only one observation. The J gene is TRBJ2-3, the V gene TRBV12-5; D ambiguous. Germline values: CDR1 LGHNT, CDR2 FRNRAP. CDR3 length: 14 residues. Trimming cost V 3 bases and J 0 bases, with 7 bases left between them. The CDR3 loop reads CASGFGESTDTQYF. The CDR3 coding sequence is TGTGCTAGTGGTTTTGGGGAAAGCACAGATACGCAGTATTTT.

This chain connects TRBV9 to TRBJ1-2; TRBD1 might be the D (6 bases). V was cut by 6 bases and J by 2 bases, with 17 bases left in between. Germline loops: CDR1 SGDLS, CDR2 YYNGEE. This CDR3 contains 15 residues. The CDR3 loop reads CASTQQRGHNYGYTF. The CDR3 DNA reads TGTGCCAGCACCCAGCAGAGGGGACACAACTATGGCTACACCTTC.

This CDR3 reads CASSRGRIYGYTF. CDR3 nucleotides: TGTGCCAGCAGTCGGGGACGGATCTATGGCTACACCTTC. The chain combines TRBV28 with TRBJ1-2, with a tentative D call TRBD1 (5 bases). There are 13 residues in the CDR3. Trimming cost V 5 bases and J 4 bases, with 11 bases left between them. Germline V gene lookup returns CDR1 MDHEN and CDR2 SYDVKM.

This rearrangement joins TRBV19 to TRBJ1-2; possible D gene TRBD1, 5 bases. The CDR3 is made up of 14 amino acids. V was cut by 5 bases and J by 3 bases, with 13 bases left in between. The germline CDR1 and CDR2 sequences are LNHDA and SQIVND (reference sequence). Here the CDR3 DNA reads TGTGCCAGTAGTGGGCAACAGGTTGACTATGGCTACACCTTC. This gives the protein CASSGQQVDYGYTF.

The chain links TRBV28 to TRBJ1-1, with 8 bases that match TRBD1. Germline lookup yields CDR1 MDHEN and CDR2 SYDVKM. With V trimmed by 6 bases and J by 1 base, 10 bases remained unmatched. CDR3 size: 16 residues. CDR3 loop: CASRPDRARENTEAFF. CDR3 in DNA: TGTGCCAGCAGACCGGACAGGGCAAGGGAGAACACTGAAGCTTTCTTT.

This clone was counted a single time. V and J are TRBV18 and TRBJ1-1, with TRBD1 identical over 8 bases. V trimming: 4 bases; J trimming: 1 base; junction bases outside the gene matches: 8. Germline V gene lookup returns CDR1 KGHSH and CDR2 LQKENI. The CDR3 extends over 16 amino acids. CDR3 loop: CASSHGRGPENTEAFF. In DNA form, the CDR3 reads TGTGCCAGCTCACACGGCAGGGGGCCAGAGAACACTGAAGCTTTCTTT.

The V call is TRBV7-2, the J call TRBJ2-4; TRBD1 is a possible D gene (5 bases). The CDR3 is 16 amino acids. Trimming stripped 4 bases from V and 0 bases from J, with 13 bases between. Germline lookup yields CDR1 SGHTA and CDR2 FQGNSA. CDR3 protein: CASSSIRQIAKNIQYF. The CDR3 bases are TGTGCCAGCAGCTCAATCAGACAGATAGCCAAAAACATTCAGTACTTC.

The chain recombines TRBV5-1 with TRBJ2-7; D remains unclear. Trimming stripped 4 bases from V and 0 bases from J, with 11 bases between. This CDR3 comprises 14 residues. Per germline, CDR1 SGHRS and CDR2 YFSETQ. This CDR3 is CASSPLAVSYEQYF. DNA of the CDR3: TGCGCCAGCAGCCCTTTGGCAGTCTCCTACGAGCAGTACTTC.

This chain's CDR3 is CSVGQGTDTQYF. The CDR3 DNA sequence: TGCAGCGTTGGACAGGGCACAGATACGCAGTATTTT. The J gene is TRBJ2-3, the V gene TRBV29-1; perhaps TRBD1 as D (6 bases). Germline V CDR1 and CDR2: SQVTM, ANQGSEA. The CDR3 is 12 amino acids. V gave up 4 bases and J gave up 1 base, with 6 bases separating them.

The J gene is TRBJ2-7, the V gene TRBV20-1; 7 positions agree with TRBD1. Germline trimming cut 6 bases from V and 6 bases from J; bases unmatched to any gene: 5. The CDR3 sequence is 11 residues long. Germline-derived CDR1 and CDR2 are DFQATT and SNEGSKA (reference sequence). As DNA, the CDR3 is TGCAGTGCGACAGGGAGACCCGAGCAGTACTTC. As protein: CSATGRPEQYF.

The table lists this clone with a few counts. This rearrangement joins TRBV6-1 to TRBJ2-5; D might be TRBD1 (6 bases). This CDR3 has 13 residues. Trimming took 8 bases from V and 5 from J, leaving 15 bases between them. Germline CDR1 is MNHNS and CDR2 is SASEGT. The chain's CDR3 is CASSGHPRETQYF. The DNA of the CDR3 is TGTGCCAGCTCGGGACACCCCAGGGAGACCCAGTACTTC.

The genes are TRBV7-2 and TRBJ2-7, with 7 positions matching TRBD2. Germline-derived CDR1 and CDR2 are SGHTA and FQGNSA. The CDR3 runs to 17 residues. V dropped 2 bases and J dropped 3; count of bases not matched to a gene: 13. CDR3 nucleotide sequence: TGTGCCAGCAGCTTACGCTTGCCCCGTCGGGAGGACTACGAGCAGTACTTC. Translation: CASSLRLPRREDYEQYF.

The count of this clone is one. The CDR3 protein is CASSSGGMEQYF. DNA of the CDR3: TGCGCCAGCAGCTCGGGGGGGATGGAGCAGTACTTC. The rearrangement links TRBV5-1 to TRBJ2-7; TRBD2 aligns across 8 bases. Trimming removed 3 bases from V and 7 bases from J; junction bases left unmatched: 3. Germline CDR1 SGHRS, CDR2 YFSETQ. CDR3 length: 12 amino acids.

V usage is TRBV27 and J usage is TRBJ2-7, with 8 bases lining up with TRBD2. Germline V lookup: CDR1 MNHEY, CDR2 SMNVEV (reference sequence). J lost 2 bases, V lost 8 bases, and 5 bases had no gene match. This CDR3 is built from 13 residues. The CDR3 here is CASSQREPYEQYF. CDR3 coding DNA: TGTGCCAGCTCTCAGCGGGAGCCCTACGAGCAGTACTTC.

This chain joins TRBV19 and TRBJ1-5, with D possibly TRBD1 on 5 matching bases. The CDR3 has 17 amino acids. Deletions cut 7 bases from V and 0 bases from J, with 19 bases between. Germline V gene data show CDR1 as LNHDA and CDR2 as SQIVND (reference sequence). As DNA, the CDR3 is TGTGCCAGTACCCTGAGCGGGGGAAGGCTTAGCAATCAGCCCCAGCATTTT. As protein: CASTLSGGRLSNQPQHF.

This CDR3 is CTSSQDDVSSYEQYF. CDR3 coding DNA: TGCACCAGCAGCCAAGACGATGTTAGCTCCTACGAGCAGTACTTC. The V call is TRBV1, the J call TRBJ2-7; TRBD2 was called by the table and not checked on the DNA. TRBV1 is a recognized pseudogene. This CDR3 has 15 amino acids.

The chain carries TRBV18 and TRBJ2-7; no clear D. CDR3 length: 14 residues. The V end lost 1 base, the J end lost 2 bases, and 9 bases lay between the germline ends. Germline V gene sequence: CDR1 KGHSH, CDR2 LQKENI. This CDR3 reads CASSPLPGTYEQYF. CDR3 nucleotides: TGTGCCAGCTCACCACTCCCAGGAACCTACGAGCAGTACTTC.

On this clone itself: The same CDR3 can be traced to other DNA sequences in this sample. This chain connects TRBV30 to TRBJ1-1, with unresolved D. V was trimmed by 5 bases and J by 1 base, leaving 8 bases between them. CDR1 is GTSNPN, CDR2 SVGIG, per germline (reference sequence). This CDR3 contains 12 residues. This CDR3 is CAWSAGNTEAFF. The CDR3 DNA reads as TGTGCCTGGTCCGCAGGGAACACTGAAGCTTTCTTT.

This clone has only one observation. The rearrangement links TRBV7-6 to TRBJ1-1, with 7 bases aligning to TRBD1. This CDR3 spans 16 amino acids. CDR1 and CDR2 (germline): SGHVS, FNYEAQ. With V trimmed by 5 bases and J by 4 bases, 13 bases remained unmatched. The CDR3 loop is CASSQTGQRVGTEAFF. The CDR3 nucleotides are TGTGCCAGCAGCCAAACGGGACAGCGGGTGGGCACTGAAGCTTTCTTT.

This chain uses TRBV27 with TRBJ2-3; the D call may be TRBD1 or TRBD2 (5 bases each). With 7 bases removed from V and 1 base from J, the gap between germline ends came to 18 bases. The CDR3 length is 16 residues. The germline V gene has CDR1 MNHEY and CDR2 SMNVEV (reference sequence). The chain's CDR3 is CASKPQGVARTDTQYF. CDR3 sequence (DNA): TGTGCCAGCAAACCCCAGGGAGTCGCCCGCACAGATACGCAGTATTTT.

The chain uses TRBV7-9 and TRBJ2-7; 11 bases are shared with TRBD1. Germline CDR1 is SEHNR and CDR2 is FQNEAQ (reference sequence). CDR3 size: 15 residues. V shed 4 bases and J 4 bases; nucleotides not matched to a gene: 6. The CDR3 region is CASSSGTGGRYEQYF. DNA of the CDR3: TGTGCCAGCAGCTCAGGGACAGGGGGGAGGTACGAGCAGTACTTC.